This is a list of T cell receptor beta chains from one sample in a study of response to subunit inactivated influenza vaccine. TCRdb re-derived calls from the RT-PCR reads in MiXCR, one entry per CDR3 protein. Here the sample spans under 850,000 distinct CDR3 sequences, roughly 20% being singletons. This specimen was PBMCs from blood, taken around 5 days after vaccination. The receptors shown here come from a man aged 45-60 years who received an inactivated influenza vaccine. CDR3s include the opening cysteine and the closing phenylalanine or tryptophan. Fields, in order: D gene, J gene, V gene, clone size, CDR3 protein, CDR3 DNA. D genes are given only for firm matches. The listing skips clone size in some rows; elsewhere it reads once, few, many or a size class.

>TRBD2|TRBJ2-2|TRBV7-2|few
CASSSKAGVNTGELFF
TGTGCCAGCAGCTCCAAAGCGGGGGTGAACACCGGGGAGCTGTTTTTT
>.|TRBJ2-2|TRBV10-3|.
CAISESISPESGELFF
TGTGCCATCAGTGAGTCCATTTCACCAGAATCTGGGGAGCTGTTTTTT
>.|TRBJ1-6|TRBV20-1|few
CSVRGSNSPLHF
TGCAGTGTCAGGGGAAGTAATTCACCCCTCCACTTT
>.|TRBJ1-2|TRBV29-1|.
CSVERGWGYGYTF
TGCAGCGTTGAGCGAGGGTGGGGCTATGGCTACACCTTC
>TRBD1|TRBJ1-5|TRBV7-2|many
CASSGDRGQPQHF
TGTGCCAGCAGCGGAGACAGGGGTCAGCCCCAGCATTTT
>TRBD1|TRBJ1-5|TRBV20-1|few
CSASLDRGFNQPQHF
TGCAGTGCTAGCCTGGACAGGGGTTTCAATCAGCCCCAGCATTTT
>.|TRBJ2-2|TRBV12-3/TRBV12-4|many
CASNQLRLLDTGELFF
TGTGCCAGCAATCAACTTAGGCTCCTTGACACCGGGGAGCTGTTTTTT
>.|TRBJ2-5|TRBV5-6|.
CASSLTGLLQETQYF
TGTGCCAGCAGCTTGACAGGGTTGTTACAAGAGACCCAGTACTTC
>.|TRBJ1-6|TRBV15|.
CATSRDRHYNSPLHF
TGTGCCACCAGCAGAGATCGTCACTATAATTCACCCCTCCACTTT
>TRBD2|TRBJ2-1|TRBV5-1|.
CASSPQVGLAGISGEQFF
TGCGCCAGCAGCCCCCAAGTGGGACTAGCGGGGATCAGTGGTGAGCAGTTCTTC
>.|TRBJ2-1|TRBV7-9|.
CASSLNWRDKYNEQFF
TGTGCCAGCAGCTTGAATTGGCGGGATAAATACAATGAGCAGTTCTTC
>.|TRBJ2-7|TRBV5-1|many
CASSLGTRYEQYF
TGTGCCAGCAGCTTGGGGACTCGCTACGAGCAGTACTTC
>TRBD1|TRBJ1-6|TRBV5-6|.
CASSTGTVHSPLHF
TGTGCCAGCAGCACAGGGACAGTACATTCACCCCTCCACTTT
>.|TRBJ2-1|TRBV20-1|.
CSARSLRASEQFF
TGCAGTGCTAGATCCCTCAGGGCGAGTGAGCAGTTCTTC
>TRBD2|TRBJ2-1|TRBV4-1|few
CASSRTSGTGNEQFF
TGCGCCAGCAGCCGGACTAGCGGCACTGGGAATGAGCAGTTCTTC
>TRBD2|TRBJ2-1|TRBV7-2|.
CASSSGLAVGEQFF
TGTGCCAGCAGCTCCGGACTAGCAGTGGGTGAGCAGTTCTTC
>TRBD1|TRBJ2-1|TRBV2|.
CASKDRVGYNEQFF
TGTGCCAGCAAAGACAGGGTAGGGTACAATGAGCAGTTCTTC
>TRBD1|TRBJ2-7|TRBV12-3/TRBV12-4|few
CASRPGTGRIYEQYF
TGTGCCAGCAGACCCGGGACAGGGAGGATCTACGAGCAGTACTTC
>TRBD1|TRBJ1-6|TRBV20-1|few
CSASRQGAGNSPLHF
TGCAGTGCTTCCCGACAGGGGGCAGGGAATTCACCCCTCCACTTT
>TRBD1|TRBJ1-3|TRBV20-1|few
CSASGTAGNTIYF
TGCAGTGCTAGCGGGACAGCTGGAAACACCATATATTTT
>TRBD1|TRBJ1-5|TRBV20-1|few
CSARSGTVNQPQHF
TGCAGTGCTAGATCCGGGACAGTCAATCAGCCCCAGCATTTT
>.|TRBJ1-2|TRBV4-3|.
CASSQDLTDLYGYTF
TGCGCCAGCAGCCAAGATTTAACAGACCTCTATGGCTACACCTTC
>TRBD1|TRBJ1-3|TRBV4-3|.
CASSQDIWTGLGSGNTIYF
TGCGCCAGCAGCCAAGATATCTGGACAGGGCTAGGTTCTGGAAACACCATATATTTT
>.|TRBJ1-1|TRBV25-1|.
CASSLNLLNAEAFF
TGTGCCAGCAGCTTGAATTTGCTGAATGCTGAAGCTTTCTTT
>.|TRBJ1-5|TRBV30|.
CAWSPTGRLNQPQHF
TGTGCCTGGAGTCCCACGGGACGGTTAAATCAGCCCCAGCATTTT
>.|TRBJ1-6|TRBV20-1|.
CSARSHRLIDSPLHF
TGCAGTGCTAGGTCTCATAGGTTGATTGATTCACCCCTCCACTTT
>.|TRBJ2-5|TRBV5-1|many
CASSLTSAETQYF
TGCGCCAGCAGCTTGACCAGTGCAGAGACCCAGTACTTC
>.|TRBJ1-2|TRBV20-1|.
CSARVTQGLELSF
TGCAGTGCTAGGGTCACACAGGGATTGGAGCTCTCCTTC
>TRBD2|TRBJ2-1|TRBV28|many
CASSLWLAGDNEQFF
TGTGCCAGCAGTTTATGGCTAGCGGGGGACAATGAGCAGTTCTTC
>TRBD2|TRBJ2-3|TRBV7-3|few
CASSAGLADTDTQYF
TGTGCCAGCAGCGCGGGACTAGCGGACACAGATACGCAGTATTTT
>TRBD2|TRBJ2-2|TRBV7-9|few
CASSSSGRAGTGELFF
TGTGCCAGCAGCTCTAGCGGGAGGGCCGGCACCGGGGAGCTGTTTTTT
>.|TRBJ2-1|TRBV27|few
CASTSGTAYNEQFF
TGTGCCAGCACCTCCGGGACGGCTTACAATGAGCAGTTCTTC
>.|TRBJ2-3|TRBV12-3/TRBV12-4|.
CASSRVKDTQYF
TGTGCCAGCAGCCGGGTGAAAGATACGCAGTATTTT
>.|TRBJ2-1|TRBV5-6|.
CASSLSPYISYNEQFF
TGTGCCAGCAGCTTGTCTCCGTACATCTCCTACAATGAGCAGTTCTTC
>.|TRBJ1-1|TRBV4-2|.
CASSQGGPGVTEAFF
TGTGCCAGCAGCCAAGGCGGACCTGGGGTAACTGAAGCTTTCTTT
>.|TRBJ2-2|TRBV24-1|few
CATSLAGETGELFF
TGTGCCACCAGTCTGGCGGGTGAAACCGGGGAGCTGTTTTTT
>TRBD2|TRBJ2-1|TRBV4-3|.
CASSQPSGSSYNEQFF
TGCGCCAGCAGCCAACCTAGCGGGAGCTCCTACAATGAGCAGTTCTTC
>.|TRBJ2-1|TRBV10-3|many
CAISEGDSSAHNEQFF
TGTGCCATCAGTGAGGGGGATTCCAGCGCTCACAATGAGCAGTTCTTC
>.|TRBJ2-7|TRBV6-2/TRBV6-3|few
CASSYPDLTYEQYF
TGTGCCAGCAGTTACCCGGACCTAACCTACGAGCAGTACTTC
>.|TRBJ2-3|TRBV4-2|few
CASSQGTTGDTQYF
TGTGCCAGCAGCCAAGGGACTACAGGGGATACGCAGTATTTT
>.|TRBJ2-2|TRBV14|few
CATSTRRTAGELFF
TGTGCCACATCGACTAGGAGGACAGCCGGGGAGCTGTTTTTT
>TRBD1|TRBJ2-5|TRBV7-9|.
CASSPFDRDQETQYF
TGTGCCAGCAGCCCCTTCGACAGGGACCAAGAGACCCAGTACTTC
>.|TRBJ1-1|TRBV20-1|few
CSAAPGLGTEAFF
TGCAGTGCTGCCCCCGGACTTGGCACTGAAGCTTTCTTT
>TRBD1|TRBJ2-3|TRBV7-2|few
CASSLDRAGGWNTQYF
TGTGCCAGCAGCTTAGACCGGGCAGGGGGCTGGAATACGCAGTATTTT
>TRBD2|TRBJ2-7|TRBV7-2|few
CASSPPRGGPGSYEQYF
TGTGCCAGCAGCCCCCCTCGGGGGGGGCCGGGCTCCTACGAGCAGTACTTC
>.|TRBJ2-7|TRBV29-1|.
CSVVAAGDEQYF
TGCAGCGTTGTAGCGGCAGGGGACGAGCAGTACTTC
>.|TRBJ2-3|TRBV12-3/TRBV12-4|.
CASSRAGDTQYF
TGTGCCAGCAGTAGGGCGGGAGATACGCAGTATTTT
>TRBD1|TRBJ1-2|TRBV5-1|few
CASSLTPGQGYGYTF
TGCGCCAGCAGCTTGACCCCGGGACAGGGATATGGCTACACCTTC
>TRBD2|TRBJ2-7|TRBV12-3/TRBV12-4|few
CASTLGTSGTYEQYF
TGTGCCAGCACCCTTGGGACTAGCGGTACCTACGAGCAGTACTTC
>TRBD1|TRBJ2-4|TRBV24-1|few
CATSDPTGGRDIQYF
TGTGCCACCAGTGATCCCACAGGGGGCAGGGACATTCAGTACTTC
>.|TRBJ2-5|TRBV29-1|.
CSVASHSDHGTQYF
TGCAGCGTTGCTAGCCACAGCGACCACGGGACCCAGTACTTC
>TRBD1|TRBJ2-3|TRBV4-2|few
CASSQGTGAMDTQYF
TGTGCCAGCAGCCAAGGAACAGGGGCAATGGATACGCAGTATTTT
>.|TRBJ2-1|TRBV24-1|.
CATSVGQYWNEQFF
TGTGCCACCAGTGTAGGGCAGTATTGGAATGAGCAGTTCTTC